The 17 T cell receptor beta chains listed next were all sequenced from one sample in a study of blood T cell repertoires in COVID-19. The assay was immunoSEQ multiplex PCR, and TCRdb's table has in-frame clones only and misses some. Of about 230,000 clones detected, about 83% appear once; the ten largest clones hold less than 7.5%. The sample was peripheral blood. These TCRs come from a woman between 45 and 60 years old with acute or convalescent COVID-19.

This chain connects TRBV5-1 to TRBJ1-3, with D hard to call. Germline-derived CDR1 and CDR2 are SGHRS and YFSETQ. This CDR3 has 13 amino acids. V was cut by 7 bases and J by 0 bases, with 8 bases left in between. CDR3 protein: CASSRGSGNTIYF. The CDR3 DNA sequence: TGCGCCAGCTCCCGGGGCTCTGGAAACACCATATATTTT.

The chain couples TRBV19 to TRBJ1-5; 7 bases match TRBD1. This CDR3 is 15 amino acids long. V lost 3 bases and J lost 5; bases outside the gene matches: 7. The germline V gene has CDR1 LNHDA and CDR2 SQIVND (reference sequence). The CDR3 here is CASSIGGQRYQPQHF. CDR3 nucleotides: TGTGCCAGTAGTATCGGGGGACAGCGATATCAGCCCCAGCATTTT.

The chain links TRBV11-2 to TRBJ1-1; 9 bases match TRBD1. Germline-derived CDR1 and CDR2 are SGHAT and FQNNGV. The junction had 7 bases not matched to a gene; V was cut back by 4 bases and J by 4 bases. This CDR3 spans 15 amino acids. CDR3 coding DNA: TGTGCCAGCAGCTCCATGACAGGGGGAGTCACTGAAGCTTTCTTT. Its protein is CASSSMTGGVTEAFF. Looking up the rest from reference TRBV11-2 and TRBJ1-1 gives the full variable domain: EAGVAQSPRYKIIEKRQSVAFWCNPISGHATLYWYQQILGQGPKLLIQFQNNGVVDDSQLPKDRFSAERLKGVDSTLKIQPAKLEDSAVYLCASSSMTGGVTEAFFGQGTRLTVV.

The rearrangement joins TRBV7-2 to TRBJ2-3, with TRBD2 matching over 8 bases. The CDR3 spans 16 residues. Germline V gene sequence: CDR1 SGHTA, CDR2 FQGNSA. V trimming: 1 base; J trimming: 0 bases; junction bases outside the gene matches: 3. The CDR3 region is CASSLVSGTSTDTQYF. CDR3 nucleotides: TGTGCCAGCAGCTTAGTTAGCGGGACCAGCACAGATACGCAGTATTTT.

J is TRBJ2-1 and V is TRBV4-1, with D possibly being TRBD2 (6 bases). With 0 bases removed from V and 5 bases from J, the gap between germline ends came to 20 bases. The CDR3 length is 18 residues. Germline V gene lookup returns CDR1 MGHRA and CDR2 YSYEKL. Here the CDR3 reads CASSQDPRAGGRHNEQFF. CDR3 bases: TGCGCCAGCAGCCAAGATCCAAGGGCTGGGGGGAGGCACAATGAGCAGTTCTTC.

The gene calls are TRBV28 and TRBJ2-7, with 9 bases aligning to TRBD1. V was pared by 8 bases and J by 3 bases, with 11 bases of the junction left unmatched. CDR1 and CDR2 from the germline V gene are MDHEN and SYDVKM. The CDR3 covers 15 residues. CDR3 nucleotide sequence: TGTGCCAGCCGGCCGCCCGGACAGGGGAACTACGAGCAGTACTTC. This sequence encodes CASRPPGQGNYEQYF.

J is TRBJ1-6 and V is TRBV3-1 (or the pseudogene TRBV3-2); TRBD1 might be the D (6 bases). In germline, CDR1 is LGHDT, CDR2 YNNKEL (reference sequence). This CDR3 is 16 amino acids long. V lost 0 bases to trimming and J lost 7 bases, with 13 bases between them. The CDR3 loop reads CASSQDVGQLNSPLHF. The DNA of the CDR3 is TGTGCCAGCAGCCAAGATGTCGGACAGCTGAATTCACCCCTCCACTTT.

The V gene is TRBV3-1 (or the pseudogene TRBV3-2), the J gene TRBJ2-1; no reliable D call. V was clipped by 2 bases and J by 3 bases, with 5 bases between them. Germline CDR1 and CDR2: LGHDT and YNNKEL (reference sequence). The CDR3 totals 13 residues. CDR3 region: CASSQQNYNEQFF. The DNA of the CDR3 is TGTGCCAGCAGCCAACAGAACTACAATGAGCAGTTCTTC.

J is TRBJ2-1 and V is TRBV7-2, with 7 bases lining up with TRBD2. The germline CDR1 and CDR2 sequences are SGHTA and FQGNSA. CDR3 length: 13 residues. V lost 3 bases to trimming and J lost 8 bases; unmatched junction nucleotides: 4. The CDR3 region is CASSLMGGYEQFF. The CDR3 region has the DNA TGTGCCAGCAGCTTGATGGGGGGGTATGAGCAGTTCTTC.

V and J are TRBV18 and TRBJ2-5; the D gene is possibly TRBD1 (6 bases). The CDR3 covers 16 residues. CDR1 KGHSH and CDR2 LQKENI come from the germline V gene. V lost 3 bases and J lost 0, with 14 bases in between. CDR3 in amino acids: CASSPRAGDNQETQYF. The CDR3 bases are TGTGCCAGCTCACCGCGGGCAGGGGACAACCAAGAGACCCAGTACTTC.

The chain combines TRBV9 with TRBJ2-7; TRBD2 aligns across 10 bases. Germline V gives CDR1 SGDLS, CDR2 YYNGEE. This CDR3 has 15 residues. V gave up 0 bases and J gave up 3 bases; unmatched junction bases: 3. The CDR3 sequence: CASSVAASGGYEQYF. CDR3 DNA: TGTGCCAGCAGCGTAGCGGCTAGCGGGGGCTACGAGCAGTACTTC.

The CDR3 nucleotides are TGTGCCAGCAGCCAGGACAGCTATAATTCACCCCTCCACTTT. The encoded protein is CASSQDSYNSPLHF. This chain links TRBV4-2 with TRBJ1-6; possible D gene TRBD1, 6 bases. CDR3 length: 14 residues. Germline V lookup: CDR1 LGHNA, CDR2 YNFKEQ. Trimming took 3 bases from V and 3 from J, leaving 6 bases between them.

The chain joins TRBV28 to TRBJ2-5; 9 nucleotides agree with TRBD2. The V segment lost 11 bases and the J segment 5 bases; nucleotides outside the gene matches: 18. The germline V gene has CDR1 MDHEN and CDR2 SYDVKM. CDR3 length equals 16 residues. This CDR3 is CASKGISGRGGETQYF. CDR3 sequence (DNA): TGTGCCTCAAAAGGGATTAGCGGGAGAGGAGGGGAGACCCAGTACTTC.

The genes are TRBV27 and TRBJ1-2; 11 positions agree with TRBD1. J was trimmed by 6 bases and V by 1 base; bases with no gene match: 7. CDR1 and CDR2 (germline): MNHEY, SMNVEV (reference sequence). There are 16 residues in the CDR3. The CDR3 nucleotides read TGTGCCAGCAGTTTATTTGGACAGGGGGCGATCGATGGCTACACCTTC. This gives the protein CASSLFGQGAIDGYTF.

This rearrangement joins TRBV4-3 to TRBJ2-7; D is unclear. Germline assignment: CDR1 LGHNA and CDR2 YSLEER. V lost 1 base, J lost 3 bases, and 13 bases lay in between. The CDR3 has 15 amino acids. This CDR3 reads CASSQAYRQNYEQYF. The CDR3 region has the DNA TGCGCCAGCAGCCAAGCTTACCGACAAAACTACGAGCAGTACTTC.

Concerning this clone itself: The same CDR3 also results from other DNA sequences found in this sample. This chain's CDR3 is CASSLDGMNTEAFF. The CDR3 coding sequence is TGCGCCAGCAGCTTGGACGGTATGAACACTGAAGCTTTCTTT. V is TRBV5-1 and J is TRBJ1-1; no definite D call. The length of the CDR3 is 14 residues. The V and J ends lost 0 bases and 0 bases respectively, with 6 bases between them. Germline loops: CDR1 SGHRS, CDR2 YFSETQ.

The rearrangement uses TRBV19 and TRBJ2-7; TRBD1 agrees at 8 bases. This CDR3 is built from 13 residues. V shed 4 bases and J 6 bases; nucleotides not matched to a gene: 5. The germline gives CDR1 LNHDA, CDR2 SQIVND (reference sequence). In DNA, the CDR3 is TGTGCCAGTAGTACCCGAGACAGGGGCGAGCAGTACTTC. This encodes CASSTRDRGEQYF.